This is a list of T cell receptor beta chains from one sample in a study of identical twins. TCRdb reprocessed the 5' RACE reads with MiXCR, giving one entry per CDR3 protein. The sample records hundreds of thousands of distinct CDR3 sequences, roughly 20% being singletons. These data also featured in a second study, about T cells expressing NK-cell markers.

The sequenced sample consisted of PBMCs. The receptors originated from a woman aged 18-30 years in good health. The CDR3 runs from the conserved cysteine through the conserved F or W. The D gene is left open where the match is weak. The listing skips clone size in some rows; elsewhere it reads once, few, many or a size class.

j_call clone_size d_call v_call cdr3_nt cdr3_aa
TRBJ1-2 few . TRBV5-1 TGCGCCAGCAGCTTGGGACGCACGATCGGGGCCTATGGCTACACCTTC CASSLGRTIGAYGYTF
TRBJ1-2 many TRBD1 TRBV5-1 TGTGCCAGCAGCGTGACAGGGGATGGCTACACCTTC CASSVTGDGYTF
TRBJ1-1 . . TRBV20-1 TGCAGTGCTAGACAGTTCGAAGGTGACACTGAAGCTTTCTTT CSARQFEGDTEAFF
TRBJ2-1 . . TRBV20-1 TGCAGTGCTAGGCAGGTTCTCGATGAGCAGTTCTTC CSARQVLDEQFF
TRBJ1-2 few . TRBV6-1 TGTGCCAGCACCCGAGGACAGATCTATGGCTACACCTTC CASTRGQIYGYTF
TRBJ1-2 . . TRBV12-3/TRBV12-4 TGTGCCAGCAGTTTTAGGTTACGGGCCCTAGGCTACACCTTC CASSFRLRALGYTF
TRBJ2-3 few . TRBV5-1 TGCGCCAGCAGCCGGGATGGGGGTCGAAGGGGAGATACGCAGTATTTT CASSRDGGRRGDTQYF
TRBJ1-6 few . TRBV12-3/TRBV12-4 TGTGCCAGCAGTACCGGACGGAGCCCCACTAATTCACCCCTCCACTTT CASSTGRSPTNSPLHF
TRBJ2-4 . TRBD2 TRBV5-5 TGTGCCAGCAGCTTCCCGGGGGGGAAAAACATTCAGTACTTC CASSFPGGKNIQYF
TRBJ1-2 few . TRBV20-1 TGCAGTGCTAGTTCCTATAACTATGGCTACACCTTC CSASSYNYGYTF
TRBJ2-1 many . TRBV7-2 TGTGCCAGCAGCTTAGCGGCTTACAATGAGCAGTTCTTC CASSLAAYNEQFF
TRBJ2-7 . TRBD1 TRBV12-3/TRBV12-4 TGTGCCAGCATCGCTGGGAGACAGGGGGGCGAGCAGTACTTC CASIAGRQGGEQYF
TRBJ2-3 . . TRBV7-2 TGTGCCAGCAGCTTAGCGCTATTGACGGCCACAGATACGCAGTATTTT CASSLALLTATDTQYF
TRBJ1-5 few . TRBV6-5 TGTGCCAGCAGTTACGGGGCAGGGCGTCAGCCCCAGCATTTT CASSYGAGRQPQHF
TRBJ2-5 few . TRBV2 TGTGCCAGCAGTGATGTGTCCCCAGAGACCCAGTACTTC CASSDVSPETQYF
TRBJ1-3 few . TRBV6-6 TGTGCCAGCAGTGTCCGGGTTCCTGACACCATATATTTT CASSVRVPDTIYF
TRBJ2-1 few . TRBV4-1 TGCGCCAGCAGCCAAGATCCGCGCGGGAAGTACAATGAGCAGTTCTTC CASSQDPRGKYNEQFF
TRBJ2-3 . . TRBV18 TGTGCCAGCTCACCACCTGTCGTGGGGCCTGGCACAGATACGCAGTATTTT CASSPPVVGPGTDTQYF
TRBJ1-4 . TRBD1 TRBV29-1 TGCAGCGTGCTGGGACAGTACAATGAAAAACTGTTTTTT CSVLGQYNEKLFF
TRBJ2-1 few TRBD2 TRBV18 TGTGCCAGCTCACCACCCAGCCTAGCGGGAGGATTTAATGAGCAGTTCTTC CASSPPSLAGGFNEQFF
TRBJ2-1 . TRBD2 TRBV29-1 TGCAGCGTTGATTGGCGGGGGGGGAATGAGCAGTTCTTC CSVDWRGGNEQFF
TRBJ2-7 few . TRBV6-1 TGTGCCAGCAGCGGGACAAGGACCAACGAGCAGTACTTC CASSGTRTNEQYF
TRBJ2-3 many . TRBV12-3/TRBV12-4 TGTGCCAGCAGTCCCTCGACGGCCTCAGATACGCAGTATTTT CASSPSTASDTQYF
TRBJ2-1 . TRBD2 TRBV27 TGTGCCAGCACCGACGTGGGACTAGCGGGATTCGGGTCGTCCTACAATGAGCAGTTCTTC CASTDVGLAGFGSSYNEQFF
TRBJ2-7 few . TRBV7-2 TGTGCCAGCAGCCTCGTCGGCGGGGCTAGCTCCTACGAGCAGTACTTC CASSLVGGASSYEQYF
TRBJ2-3 many TRBD2 TRBV20-1 TGCAGGGGAAAAACAGGGACTAGCGGGAAGAGTACAGATACGCAGTATTTT CRGKTGTSGKSTDTQYF
TRBJ2-7 . TRBD2 TRBV5-1 TGCGCCAGCAGCTTGGGGTCGAGGACTAGTCTCTACGAGCAGTACTTC CASSLGSRTSLYEQYF
TRBJ1-2 many . TRBV6-1 TGTGCCAGCAGTCCGGCAGCAGGTTCGAACTATGGCTACACCTTC CASSPAAGSNYGYTF
TRBJ2-1 once TRBD1 TRBV5-1 TGCGCCAGCAGCTGGGGGACAGGGCTCGACAATGAGCAGTTCTTC CASSWGTGLDNEQFF
TRBJ2-1 few . TRBV2 TGTGCCAGCATTGCGGGGGACAGATACAATGAGCAGTTCTTC CASIAGDRYNEQFF
TRBJ2-1 . TRBD2 TRBV5-1 TGCGCCAGCAGCTTGGGTCCTAGCGGCAGCTCCTACAATGAGCAGTTCTTC CASSLGPSGSSYNEQFF
TRBJ2-1 many TRBD2 TRBV7-6 TGTGCCAGCAGCGCATACAGGGTTAGGGGCCTAGCGGGCTCCTACAATGAGCAGTTCTTC CASSAYRVRGLAGSYNEQFF
TRBJ2-3 . TRBD2 TRBV5-3 TGTGCCAGAAGCTTGGAGTCTAGCGGGAGACCGTTAGATACGCAGTATTTT CARSLESSGRPLDTQYF
TRBJ1-1 many . TRBV7-9 TGTGCCAGCAGCTCCGTTGGGGAACGGGAAGCTTTCTTT CASSSVGEREAFF
TRBJ2-5 few . TRBV20-1 TGCAGTACATCCCAGGGGACCCAGTACTTC CSTSQGTQYF
TRBJ2-3 few . TRBV5-1 TGCGCCAGCAGAGTTGACGGCGGGGCCATCACCAGGGATACGCAGTATTTT CASRVDGGAITRDTQYF
TRBJ2-1 . TRBD2 TRBV6-1 TGTGCCAGCATCGGACTAGCGGGACGTTCCTACAATGAGCAGTTCTTC CASIGLAGRSYNEQFF
TRBJ1-1 . . TRBV6-5 TGTGCCAGCAGTTACGATGGCACGCGTGAAGCTTTCTTT CASSYDGTREAFF
TRBJ2-3 . . TRBV10-1 TGCGCCAGCAGTCCTAGACCTACAGATACGCAGTATTTT CASSPRPTDTQYF
TRBJ2-1 . TRBD1 TRBV5-1 TGCGCCAGCAGCTCCCGGACAGGGGGTGATGAGCAGTTCTTC CASSSRTGGDEQFF
TRBJ2-1 few . TRBV12-3/TRBV12-4 TGTGCCAGCAGTTTTCTGACCAATGAGCAGTTCTTC CASSFLTNEQFF
TRBJ1-1 few . TRBV12-3/TRBV12-4 TGTGCCAGCGGTCGCGGGGTGGACGCTTTCTTT CASGRGVDAFF
TRBJ1-1 few . TRBV12-3/TRBV12-4 TGTGCCAGCAGGGGTCTAGGGGGCACTGAAGCTTTCTTT CASRGLGGTEAFF
TRBJ2-3 many TRBD1 TRBV6-5 TGTGCCAGCAAACAGGGGATTACTAGCACAGATACGCAGTATTTT CASKQGITSTDTQYF
TRBJ1-4 . . TRBV12-3/TRBV12-4 TGTGCCAGCAGTTATGGGGGGGGTAATGAAAAACTGTTTTTT CASSYGGGNEKLFF
TRBJ2-2 . TRBD2 TRBV7-9 TGTGCCAGCAGCTTATCGAGCGGGAGAACCGGGGAGCTGTTTTTT CASSLSSGRTGELFF
TRBJ2-7 few TRBD2 TRBV20-1 TGCAGTGCGAGCCTCTTCTCCGGGACTAGCGGGAGTTGGGAGCAGTACTTC CSASLFSGTSGSWEQYF
TRBJ2-5 few . TRBV7-6 TGTGCCAGCAGCCTCGGGCCCAAACAAGAGACCCAGTACTTC CASSLGPKQETQYF